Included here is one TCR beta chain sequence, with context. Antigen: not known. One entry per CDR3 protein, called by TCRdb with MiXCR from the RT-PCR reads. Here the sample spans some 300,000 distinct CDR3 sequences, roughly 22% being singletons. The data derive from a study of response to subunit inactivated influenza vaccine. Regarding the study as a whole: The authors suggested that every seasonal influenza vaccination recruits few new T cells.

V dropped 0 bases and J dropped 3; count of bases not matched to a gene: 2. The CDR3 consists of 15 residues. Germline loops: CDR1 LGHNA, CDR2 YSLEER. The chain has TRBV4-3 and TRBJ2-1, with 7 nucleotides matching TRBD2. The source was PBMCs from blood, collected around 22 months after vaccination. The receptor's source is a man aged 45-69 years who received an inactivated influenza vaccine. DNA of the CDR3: TGCGCCAGCAGCCAAGAGGTAGCGGGCTACAATGAGCAGTTCTTC. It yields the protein CASSQEVAGYNEQFF.